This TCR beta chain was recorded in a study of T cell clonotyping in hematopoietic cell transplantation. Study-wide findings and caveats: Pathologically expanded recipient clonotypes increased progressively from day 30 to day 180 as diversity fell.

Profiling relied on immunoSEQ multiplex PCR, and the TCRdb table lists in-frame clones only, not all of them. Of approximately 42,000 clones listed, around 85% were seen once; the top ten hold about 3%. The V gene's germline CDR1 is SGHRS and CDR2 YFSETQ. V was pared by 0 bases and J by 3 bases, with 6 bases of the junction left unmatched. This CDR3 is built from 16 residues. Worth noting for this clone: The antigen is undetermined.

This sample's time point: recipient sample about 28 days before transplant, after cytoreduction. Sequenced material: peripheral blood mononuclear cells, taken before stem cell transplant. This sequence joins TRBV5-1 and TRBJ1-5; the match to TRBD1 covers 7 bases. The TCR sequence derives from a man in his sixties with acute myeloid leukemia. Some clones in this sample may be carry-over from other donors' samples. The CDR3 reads CASSLGVGTDNQPQHF. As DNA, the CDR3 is TGCGCCAGCAGCTTGGGAGTGGGGACAGACAATCAGCCCCAGCATTTT. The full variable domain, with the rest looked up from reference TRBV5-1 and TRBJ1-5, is KAGVTQTPRYLIKTRGQQVTLSCSPISGHRSVSWYQQTPGQGLQFLFEYFSETQRNKGNFPGRFSGRQFSNSRSEMNVSTLELGDSALYLCASSLGVGTDNQPQHFGDGTRLSIL.